These T cell receptor beta chains were read from a single sample in a study of regulatory T cells in long-lasting Graves disease. In TCRdb, the multiplex PCR reads were re-called with MiXCR into one record per CDR3 protein. The repertoire holds 420,000 or so distinct CDR3 sequences, with about a quarter as singletons. The starting material was peripheral blood mononuclear cells (PBMCs), obtained when the disease was refractory, from a patient treated with antithyroid drugs. The receptors shown here come from a female donor with Graves disease. Each CDR3 is given with its conserved first and last residue. The D gene is left open where the match is weak. The size field is filled for only some rows; it gives once, few, many or a size class.

j_call,clone_size,v_call,d_call,cdr3_nt,cdr3_aa
TRBJ2-7,few,TRBV5-1,.,TGCGCCAGCAGCTCTGGACTGGTAGAGCAGTACTTC,CASSSGLVEQYF
TRBJ1-1,.,TRBV29-1,TRBD1,TGCAGCGTTGACCAGGGGGCGAGGGACACTGAAGCTTTCTTT,CSVDQGARDTEAFF
TRBJ2-5,many,TRBV12-3/TRBV12-4,TRBD2,TGTGCCAGCAGGACTAGCGGGATTGTTGAGACCCAGTACTTC,CASRTSGIVETQYF
TRBJ1-1,.,TRBV20-1,.,TGCAGATGTTCCATCGGGGGGAACACTGAAGCTTTCTTT,CRCSIGGNTEAFF
TRBJ1-1,few,TRBV6-1,TRBD1,TGTGCCAGCAGCCACGGGGACAGAGCGAACACTGAAGCTTTCTTT,CASSHGDRANTEAFF
TRBJ1-2,many,TRBV12-3/TRBV12-4,.,TGTGCCAGCAGTTTATTAGGGCTCGATGGCTACACCTTC,CASSLLGLDGYTF
TRBJ2-1,.,TRBV2,TRBD1,TGTGCCAGCAGTGGACAGGGCTACAATGAGCAGTTCTTC,CASSGQGYNEQFF
TRBJ1-6,many,TRBV15,TRBD1,TGTGCCACCAGCAGAGACCGGGACAGGGATTCACCCCTCCACTTT,CATSRDRDRDSPLHF
TRBJ2-7,few,TRBV29-1,.,TGCAGCGTGGGAACCGGGACAGCGGGATTTTACGTCCACGAGCAGTACTTC,CSVGTGTAGFYVHEQYF
TRBJ2-7,.,TRBV3-1,TRBD2,TGTGCCAGCAGCCTAGGACTAGCCCTCCGGGACGAGCAGTACTTC,CASSLGLALRDEQYF
TRBJ1-4,few,TRBV29-1,TRBD1,TGCAGCGTTAATAAGGGGGCAGGAGAAAAACTGTTTTTT,CSVNKGAGEKLFF
TRBJ1-1,few,TRBV28,.,TGTGCCAGCAGTATCCTAACAGGGTACCAGGGGAACACTGAAGCTTTCTTT,CASSILTGYQGNTEAFF
TRBJ1-4,few,TRBV18,.,TGTGCCAGCTCGGGGACCCTAGAAAAACTGTTTTTT,CASSGTLEKLFF
TRBJ1-1,many,TRBV11-2,.,TGTGCCAGCAGCTTAAATACGGTGGGGACTGAAGCTTTCTTT,CASSLNTVGTEAFF
TRBJ1-2,few,TRBV20-1,.,TGCAGTGCTAGTATCGGGGGGCATAACTATGGCTACACCTTC,CSASIGGHNYGYTF
TRBJ2-5,few,TRBV20-1,TRBD2,TGCAGTGCTACGGGACTAGCGGGAGTAGAGACCCAGTACTTC,CSATGLAGVETQYF
TRBJ1-4,.,TRBV19,TRBD1,TGTGCCAGTAGGGGACAGAATGAAAAACTGTTTTTT,CASRGQNEKLFF
TRBJ2-7,few,TRBV18,.,TGTGCCAGCTCACTACCGTCGGCGGATGCTTCCTACGAGCAGTACTTC,CASSLPSADASYEQYF
TRBJ2-2,once,TRBV5-1,.,TGCGCCAGCAGGAGGGCTATGGACGCCGGGGAGCTGTTTTTT,CASRRAMDAGELFF
TRBJ1-3,.,TRBV28,.,TGTGCCAGCAGTCCCCTCGACAGAGGCTCTGGAAACACCATATATTTT,CASSPLDRGSGNTIYF
TRBJ2-2,few,TRBV12-3/TRBV12-4,.,TGTGCCAGCCGGCGGAGAAACACCGGGGAGCTGTTTTTT,CASRRRNTGELFF
TRBJ1-1,few,TRBV5-1,.,TGCGCCAGCAGCTTGGCCGGGACAAAGAACACTGAAGCTTTCTTT,CASSLAGTKNTEAFF
TRBJ1-6,many,TRBV12-3/TRBV12-4,.,TGTGCCAGCAGTTTGTTCGAGGGTGGTAATTCACCCCTCCACTTT,CASSLFEGGNSPLHF
TRBJ2-7,.,TRBV6-1,TRBD1,TGTGCCATCAGGCTGACAGGGAGCTCCTACGAGCAGTACTTC,CAIRLTGSSYEQYF
TRBJ2-7,many,TRBV7-9,.,TGTGCCAGCAGCTTAGCAGTGGGGCAGAGCTCCTACGAGCAGTACTTC,CASSLAVGQSSYEQYF
TRBJ1-1,many,TRBV12-3/TRBV12-4,.,TGTGCCAGCAGAACGAGGGCCAGGAGGAGGGCTGGCACTGAAGCTTTCTTT,CASRTRARRRAGTEAFF
TRBJ2-7,few,TRBV18,.,TGTGCCAGCTCTCCCCAACGGACCTCTCAGGGGGAGCAGTACTTC,CASSPQRTSQGEQYF
TRBJ2-3,.,TRBV10-3,TRBD2,TGTGCCATCAGTGGTGCGGGAGCGCAGTATTTT,CAISGAGAQYF
TRBJ2-4,many,TRBV2,TRBD2,TGTGCCAGCACGGCGTTAGCGGGAGCCAAAAACATTCAGTACTTC,CASTALAGAKNIQYF
TRBJ2-3,.,TRBV20-1,.,TGCAGTGCGCCAGTCCGGGCTTTCACAGATACGCAGTATTTT,CSAPVRAFTDTQYF
TRBJ2-4,.,TRBV20-1,TRBD1,TGCAGTGCTAGAGATGTGACAGGGGGCTTTAACATTCAGTACTTC,CSARDVTGGFNIQYF
TRBJ2-7,few,TRBV5-1,.,TGCGCCAGCAGCTTGAATCCCAGCAAAGCCTACGAGCAGTACTTC,CASSLNPSKAYEQYF
TRBJ1-3,.,TRBV6-1,.,TGTGCCAGCACTCAAGGGCCATCCTCTGGAAACACCATATATTTT,CASTQGPSSGNTIYF
TRBJ2-7,many,TRBV15,.,TGTGCCACCAGCAGATCAGGGTTAATCTGGGAGCAGTACTTC,CATSRSGLIWEQYF
TRBJ2-5,many,TRBV7-2,.,TGTGCCAGCAGCTTCCCGGGACGGTCGATCGCCCAGTACTTC,CASSFPGRSIAQYF
TRBJ2-7,.,TRBV20-1,TRBD1,TGCAGTGCTAGAGGTGACAGGGGGCATAGTTACGAGCAGTACTTC,CSARGDRGHSYEQYF
TRBJ2-2,many,TRBV5-1,TRBD1,TGCGCCAGCAGCTTGGGGGACAGATGGAACACCGGGGAGCTGTTTTTT,CASSLGDRWNTGELFF
TRBJ1-5,many,TRBV7-8,.,TGTGCCAGCAGCGAGGGACGCGGCCGGGGGCCCAATCAGCCCCAGCATTTT,CASSEGRGRGPNQPQHF
TRBJ1-4,many,TRBV7-9,TRBD1,TGTGCCAGCAGCCCAGGGGGGCGAGGTGAAAAACTGTTTTTT,CASSPGGRGEKLFF
TRBJ1-2,.,TRBV14,.,TGTGCCAGCAGCCAAGGCGCAGGGTGGGTTCGTGGCTACACCTTC,CASSQGAGWVRGYTF
TRBJ1-2,few,TRBV5-1,.,TGCGCCAGCAGCTTCGGACAGCCGTATGGCTACACCTTC,CASSFGQPYGYTF
TRBJ1-2,few,TRBV18,.,TGTGCCAGCTCACCCGGGGTTAACTATGGCTACACCTTC,CASSPGVNYGYTF
TRBJ2-3,.,TRBV18,.,TGTGCCAGCTCATCTAACCCCGGGACAACTACACGAACAGATACGCAGTATTTT,CASSSNPGTTTRTDTQYF
TRBJ1-4,few,TRBV15,.,TGTGCCACCAGCACTCAGGGCCACGTAAGCGAAAAACTGTTTTTT,CATSTQGHVSEKLFF
TRBJ2-5,many,TRBV20-1,TRBD2,TGCAGTGCTAGACTAGCGGGAGGATTGGAGACCCAGTACTTC,CSARLAGGLETQYF
TRBJ1-4,few,TRBV5-5,.,TGTGCCAGCAGCTTGGGAGGGTTCGAGAGAGAAAAACTGTTTTTT,CASSLGGFEREKLFF
TRBJ1-1,few,TRBV13,.,TGTGCCAGCAGCCCTCACGGGGACCGATTGAACACTGAAGCTTTCTTT,CASSPHGDRLNTEAFF
TRBJ1-1,.,TRBV10-3,.,TGTGCCATGGGGCCGGGCACTGAAGCTTTCTTT,CAMGPGTEAFF
TRBJ1-5,many,TRBV19,.,TGTGCCAGTAGTAATACAGGGAGAGGGGCGGGTAGCAATCAGCCCCAGCATTTT,CASSNTGRGAGSNQPQHF